Following are 15 T cell receptor beta chains from one sample sequenced in a study of T cell repertoires in cytomegalovirus infection. These TCRs' antigens remain unknown. MiXCR, run by TCRdb on the reads, gives a single entry per CDR3 protein. The sample holds roughly 920,000 distinct CDR3 sequences; roughly 30% are singletons and the top ten take about 14%. The sample here was cultured CD8+ T cells from PBMCs, taken from culture after CMV antigen stimulation. These receptors were taken from a human donor in good health (CMV status not recorded). Some clones in this sample may be carry-over from other donors' samples.

The rearrangement joins TRBV3-1 to TRBJ1-4; D not resolved. CDR1 is LGHDT and CDR2 is YNNKEL in the germline V gene (reference sequence). V was clipped by 3 bases and J by 4 bases, with 15 bases between them. The CDR3 contains 16 residues. CDR3 sequence (DNA): TGTGCCAGCAGCCACCGGTGGAGAGAAATTAATGAAAAACTGTTTTTT. It codes for CASSHRWREINEKLFF.

This clonotype was recorded many times. The CDR3 DNA is TGTGCCAGTAGTCTCCTCTCCGGGGAGCTGTTTTTT. This codes for CASSLLSGELFF. This sequence joins TRBV7-3 and TRBJ2-2; D remains unclear. This CDR3 comprises 12 residues. V was trimmed by 9 bases and J by 6 bases, leaving 11 bases between them. Germline loops: CDR1 SGHTA, CDR2 FQGTGA.

This clonotype was observed a single time. The CDR3 nucleotides are TGTGCCAGTAGTATTGTCGGGGGGGCTTTGAATGAGCAGTTCTTC. This codes for CASSIVGGALNEQFF. The chain recombines TRBV19 with TRBJ2-1; TRBD2 agrees at 8 bases. The CDR3 extends over 15 amino acids. With V trimmed by 3 bases and J by 7 bases, 8 bases remained unmatched. Germline CDR1 reads LNHDA; CDR2 reads SQIVND (reference sequence).

The chain combines TRBV6-1 with TRBJ1-4; possible D gene TRBD1, 5 bases. This CDR3 is 11 amino acids long. The germline CDR1 and CDR2 sequences are MNHNS and SASEGT. Trimming removed 2 bases from V and 16 bases from J, with 11 bases in between. The CDR3 DNA reads TGTGCCAGCAGTGAATGGGGGGAAGGGTTTTTT. The encoded protein is CASSEWGEGFF.

The gene calls are TRBV20-1 and TRBJ2-7; TRBD2 aligns across 7 bases. The CDR3 runs to 14 residues. The germline V gene has CDR1 DFQATT and CDR2 SNEGSKA (reference sequence). J was trimmed by 0 bases and V by 3 bases; bases with no gene match: 5. The CDR3 here is CSASKASGSYEQYF. The DNA for the CDR3 is TGCAGTGCTAGCAAGGCTAGCGGCTCCTACGAGCAGTACTTC.

The chain recombines TRBV3-1 with TRBJ2-1, with D unclear. V lost 2 bases and J 8 bases, leaving 7 bases between the germline ends. The CDR3 is 12 amino acids. Germline assignment: CDR1 LGHDT and CDR2 YNNKEL (reference sequence). Written as DNA, the CDR3 is TGTGCCAGCAGCCAAAAGCCCCATGAGCAGTTCTTC. It yields the protein CASSQKPHEQFF.

This clonotype has more than one count but fewer than ten. The CDR3 spells CASSFPGLAGENEQFF. The CDR3 nucleotides read TGTGCCAGCAGTTTTCCGGGACTAGCGGGGGAGAATGAGCAGTTCTTC. This sequence joins TRBV6-2 or TRBV6-3 and TRBJ2-1, with 14 bases identical to TRBD2. The V gene end was trimmed by 4 bases and the J gene end by 7 bases; junction bases not matched to a gene: 6. The CDR3 is 16 residues long. Germline V lookup: CDR1 MNHEY, CDR2 SVGEGT.

This chain connects TRBV5-8 to TRBJ2-1; TRBD1 agrees at 7 bases. The V and J ends lost 3 bases and 3 bases, in that order; junction bases with no gene match: 12. The CDR3 has 17 residues. Per germline, CDR1 SGHTS and CDR2 YDEGEE. The CDR3 reads CASSSLTSGQYYNEQFF. The CDR3 DNA is TGTGCCAGCAGCTCCCTCACCTCGGGACAGTACTACAATGAGCAGTTCTTC.

There are a few counts of this clonotype. This chain joins TRBV6-1 and TRBJ2-5, with 8 bases lining up with TRBD2. J lost 5 bases, V lost 5 bases, and 10 bases had no gene match. Germline V gene lookup returns CDR1 MNHNS and CDR2 SASEGT. The CDR3 runs to 15 residues. The CDR3 region is CASSLSGGIMETQYF. Here the CDR3 DNA reads TGTGCCAGCAGTTTGTCGGGAGGGATCATGGAGACCCAGTACTTC.

The chain combines TRBV6-1 with TRBJ1-5, with 9 bases that match TRBD1. The CDR3 loop spans 17 amino acids. After removal of 7 bases from V and 3 bases from J, the junction contained 13 bases not matched to a gene. Germline V gives CDR1 MNHNS, CDR2 SASEGT. DNA for the CDR3: TGTGCCAGCACTCTAAGAAACAGGGGGCAGGACAATCAGCCCCAGCATTTT. Translated, it gives CASTLRNRGQDNQPQHF.

The chain combines TRBV11-3 with TRBJ2-4, with TRBD1 matching over 8 bases. The CDR3 length is 13 residues. V lost 3 bases to trimming and J lost 8 bases; unmatched junction nucleotides: 3. Germline CDR1 is SGHNT and CDR2 is YENEEA. CDR3 region: CASSFRGRDIQYF. Here the CDR3 DNA reads TGTGCCAGCAGCTTCAGGGGGCGAGACATTCAGTACTTC.

As regards this clonotype: Just one base apart from a much larger clone, this may be a read error. The chain combines TRBV7-2 with TRBJ1-5, with D unclear. Trimming stripped 8 bases from V and 1 base from J, with 9 bases between. Germline CDR1 is SGHTA and CDR2 is FQGNSA. This CDR3 contains 13 residues. The CDR3 DNA reads as TGTGCCAGCCATGGTGTAAGCAATCAGCCCCAGCATTTT. Protein product: CASHGVSNQPQHF.

The rearrangement joins TRBV7-2 to TRBJ2-1; 14 nucleotides agree with TRBD2. Per the germline V gene, CDR1 is SGHTA and CDR2 is FQGNSA. The trim removed 0 bases at V and 3 bases at J, leaving 4 bases unmatched. The CDR3 length is 18 residues. DNA for the CDR3: TGTGCCAGCAGCTTAGCGTCGGGACTAGCGGGGGACTACAATGAGCAGTTCTTC. Translated: CASSLASGLAGDYNEQFF.

Only a few counts were recorded for this clonotype. The V call is TRBV28, the J call TRBJ2-7; 12 nucleotides align to TRBD2. The CDR3 is made up of 15 amino acids. Germline-derived CDR1 and CDR2 are MDHEN and SYDVKM. The chain's CDR3 is CASSSLAGGPYEQYV. Written as DNA, the CDR3 is TGTGCCAGCAGTTCCCTAGCGGGGGGGCCCTACGAGCAGTACGTT.

The rearrangement uses TRBV4-1 and TRBJ2-7; 8 nucleotides match TRBD1. V was pared by 1 base and J by 2 bases, with 4 bases of the junction left unmatched. The CDR3 is made up of 15 amino acids. CDR1 is MGHRA and CDR2 is YSYEKL in the germline V gene. CDR3 amino acids: CASSQVGQGTYEQYF. The CDR3 nucleotides read TGCGCCAGCAGCCAAGTAGGACAGGGAACCTACGAGCAGTACTTC.